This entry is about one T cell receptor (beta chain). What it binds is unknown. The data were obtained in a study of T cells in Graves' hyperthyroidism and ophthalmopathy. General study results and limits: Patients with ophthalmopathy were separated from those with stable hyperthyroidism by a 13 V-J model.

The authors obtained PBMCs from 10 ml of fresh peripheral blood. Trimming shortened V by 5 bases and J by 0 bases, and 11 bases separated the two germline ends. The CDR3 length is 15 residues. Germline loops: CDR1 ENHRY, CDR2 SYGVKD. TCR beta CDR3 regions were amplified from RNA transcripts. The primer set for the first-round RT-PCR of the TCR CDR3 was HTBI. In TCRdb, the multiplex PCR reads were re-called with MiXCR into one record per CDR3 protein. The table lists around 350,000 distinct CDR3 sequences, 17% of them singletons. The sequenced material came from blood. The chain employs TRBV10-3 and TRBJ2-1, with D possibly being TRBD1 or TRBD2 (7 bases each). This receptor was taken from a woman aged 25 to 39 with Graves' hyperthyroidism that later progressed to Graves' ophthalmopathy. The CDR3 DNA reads TGTGCCATCAGTACAGGGGACTACTCCTACAATGAGCAGTTCTTC. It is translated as CAISTGDYSYNEQFF.